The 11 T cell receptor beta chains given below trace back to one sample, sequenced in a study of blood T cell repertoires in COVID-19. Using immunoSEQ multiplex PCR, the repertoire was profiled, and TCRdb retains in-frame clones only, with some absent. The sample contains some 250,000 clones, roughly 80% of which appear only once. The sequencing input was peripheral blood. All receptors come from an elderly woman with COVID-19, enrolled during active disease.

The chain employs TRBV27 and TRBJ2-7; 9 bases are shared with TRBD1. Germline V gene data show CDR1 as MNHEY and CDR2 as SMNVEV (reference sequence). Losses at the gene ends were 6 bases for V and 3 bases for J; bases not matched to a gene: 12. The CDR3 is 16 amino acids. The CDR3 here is CASSTWGQGKFYEQYF. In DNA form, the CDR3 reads TGTGCCAGCAGCACTTGGGGACAGGGCAAGTTCTACGAGCAGTACTTC.

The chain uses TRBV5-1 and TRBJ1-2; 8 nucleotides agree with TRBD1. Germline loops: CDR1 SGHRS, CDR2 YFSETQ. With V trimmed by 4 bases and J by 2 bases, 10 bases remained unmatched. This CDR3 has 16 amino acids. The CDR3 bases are TGCGCCAGCAGCCCCCACAGACAGGGGTCCAACTATGGCTACACCTTC. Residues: CASSPHRQGSNYGYTF. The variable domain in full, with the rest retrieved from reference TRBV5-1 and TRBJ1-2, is KAGVTQTPRYLIKTRGQQVTLSCSPISGHRSVSWYQQTPGQGLQFLFEYFSETQRNKGNFPGRFSGRQFSNSRSEMNVSTLELGDSALYLCASSPHRQGSNYGYTFGSGTRLTVV.

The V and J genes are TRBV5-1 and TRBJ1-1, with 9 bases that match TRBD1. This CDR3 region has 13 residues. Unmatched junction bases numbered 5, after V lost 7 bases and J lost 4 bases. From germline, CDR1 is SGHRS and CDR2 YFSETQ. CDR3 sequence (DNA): TGCGCCAGCGGACAGGGACAGGGCACTGAAGCTTTCTTT. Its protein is CASGQGQGTEAFF.

The CDR3 loop reads CSISVDHEQYF. The DNA for the CDR3 is TGCAGCATTAGCGTGGATCACGAGCAGTACTTC. The chain combines TRBV29-1 with TRBJ2-7, with D perhaps TRBD2 (5 bases). The CDR3 length is 11 residues. Germline V gives CDR1 SQVTM, CDR2 ANQGSEA. Trimming removed 8 bases from V and 5 bases from J, with 13 bases in between.

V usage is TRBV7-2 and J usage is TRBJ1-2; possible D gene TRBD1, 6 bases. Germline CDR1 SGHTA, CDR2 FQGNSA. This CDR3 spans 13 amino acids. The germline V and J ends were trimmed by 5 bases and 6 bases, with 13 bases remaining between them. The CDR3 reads CASSLGHRDGYTF. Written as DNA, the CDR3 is TGTGCCAGCAGCCTTGGTCACAGGGATGGCTACACCTTC.

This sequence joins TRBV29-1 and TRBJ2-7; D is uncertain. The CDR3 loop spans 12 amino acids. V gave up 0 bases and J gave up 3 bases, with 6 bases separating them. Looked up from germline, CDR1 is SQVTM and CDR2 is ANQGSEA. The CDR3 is CSVEDRNYEQYF. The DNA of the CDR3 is TGCAGCGTTGAAGACAGGAACTACGAGCAGTACTTC.

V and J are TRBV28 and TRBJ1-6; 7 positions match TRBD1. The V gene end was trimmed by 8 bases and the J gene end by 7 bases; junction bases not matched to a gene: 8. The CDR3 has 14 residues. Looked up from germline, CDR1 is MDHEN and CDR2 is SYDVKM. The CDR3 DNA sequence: TGTGCCAGCGGCTGGGACAGAGGAAATTCACCCCTCCACTTT. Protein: CASGWDRGNSPLHF.

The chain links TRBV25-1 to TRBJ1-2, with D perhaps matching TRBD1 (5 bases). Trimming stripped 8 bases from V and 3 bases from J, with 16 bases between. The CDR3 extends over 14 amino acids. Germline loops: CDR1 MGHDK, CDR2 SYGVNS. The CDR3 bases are TGTGCCAGCCCCGCCGAAGACAGATACTATGGCTACACCTTC. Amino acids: CASPAEDRYYGYTF.

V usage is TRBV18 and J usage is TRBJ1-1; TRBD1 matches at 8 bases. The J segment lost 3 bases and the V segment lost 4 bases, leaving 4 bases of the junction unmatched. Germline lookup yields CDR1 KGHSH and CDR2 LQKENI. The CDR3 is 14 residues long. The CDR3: CASSQQGVDTEAFF. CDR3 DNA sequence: TGTGCCAGCTCACAACAGGGGGTAGACACTGAAGCTTTCTTT.

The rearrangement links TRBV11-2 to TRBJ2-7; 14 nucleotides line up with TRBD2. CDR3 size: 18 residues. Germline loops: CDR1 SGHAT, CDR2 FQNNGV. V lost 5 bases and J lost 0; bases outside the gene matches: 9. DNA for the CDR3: TGTGCCAGCAGCCAAGGGACTAGCGGGAGCCCAAGCTCCTACGAGCAGTACTTC. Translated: CASSQGTSGSPSSYEQYF.

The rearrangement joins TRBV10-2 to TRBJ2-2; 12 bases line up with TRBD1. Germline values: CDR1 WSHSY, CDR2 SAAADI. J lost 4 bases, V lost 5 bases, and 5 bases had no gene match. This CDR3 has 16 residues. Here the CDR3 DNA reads TGCGCCAGCAGTAGGGACAGGGGGCGCGGCACCGGGGAGCTGTTTTTT. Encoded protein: CASSRDRGRGTGELFF.